The clone carrying this T cell receptor beta chain was counted only a few times. Its antigen is still unknown. This record comes from a study of CD8 T cells in ankylosing spondylitis. Whole-study results and caveats: Reported data indicate significant enrichment of disease-linked clones within matched ankylosing spondylitis synovial fluid. One TCR beta motif, made up of 7 or 8 highly homologous variants, appeared characteristic of ankylosing spondylitis blood.

TCRdb reprocessed the 5' RACE reads with MiXCR, giving one entry per CDR3 protein. The sample has just over 300,000 distinct CDR3 sequences, around 21% seen once. The CDR3 spans 15 residues. Germline V lookup: CDR1 SGHVS, CDR2 FNYEAQ. V was shortened by 1 base and J by 5 bases, with 12 bases between the two germline ends. Sequences were obtained from blood, either unsorted or a sorted T cell fraction (not recorded which). The gene calls are TRBV7-6 and TRBJ2-1, with TRBD2 as a possible D gene (6 bases). This sequence originates from a female donor with ankylosing spondylitis or in good health (not recorded which). CDR3 protein: CASSLVAEFHNEQFF. CDR3 coding DNA: TGTGCCAGCAGCTTAGTAGCGGAATTCCACAATGAGCAGTTCTTC. The full variable domain, rest sourced from reference TRBV7-6 and TRBJ2-1, is GAGVSQSPRYKVTKRGQDVALRCDPISGHVSLYWYRQALGQGPEFLTYFNYEAQQDKSGLPNDRFSAERPEGSISTLTIQRTEQRDSAMYRCASSLVAEFHNEQFFGPGTRLTVL.